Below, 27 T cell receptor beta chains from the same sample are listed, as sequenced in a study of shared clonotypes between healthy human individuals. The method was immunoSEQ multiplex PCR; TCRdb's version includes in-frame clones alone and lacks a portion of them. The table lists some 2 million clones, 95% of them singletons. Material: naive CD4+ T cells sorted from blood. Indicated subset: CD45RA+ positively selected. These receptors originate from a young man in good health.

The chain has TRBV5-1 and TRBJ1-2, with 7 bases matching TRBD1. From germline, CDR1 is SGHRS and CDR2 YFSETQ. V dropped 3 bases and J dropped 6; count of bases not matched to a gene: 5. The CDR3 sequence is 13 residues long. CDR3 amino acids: CASSSAGTDGYTF. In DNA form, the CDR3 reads TGCGCCAGCAGCTCCGCCGGGACAGATGGCTACACCTTC.

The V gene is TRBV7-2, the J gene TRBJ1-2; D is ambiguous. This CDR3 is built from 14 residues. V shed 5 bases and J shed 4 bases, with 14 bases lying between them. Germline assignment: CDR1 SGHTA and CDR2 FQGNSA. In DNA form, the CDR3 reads TGTGCCAGCAGCGCGGACGGAGCAAGCTATGGCTACACCTTC. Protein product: CASSADGASYGYTF.

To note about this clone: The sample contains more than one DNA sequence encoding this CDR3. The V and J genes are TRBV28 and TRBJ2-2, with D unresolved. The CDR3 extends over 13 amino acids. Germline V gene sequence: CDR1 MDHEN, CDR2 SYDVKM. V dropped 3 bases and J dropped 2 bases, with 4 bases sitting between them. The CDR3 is CASSFSNTGELFF. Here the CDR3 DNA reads TGTGCCAGCAGTTTTTCAAACACCGGGGAGCTGTTTTTT.

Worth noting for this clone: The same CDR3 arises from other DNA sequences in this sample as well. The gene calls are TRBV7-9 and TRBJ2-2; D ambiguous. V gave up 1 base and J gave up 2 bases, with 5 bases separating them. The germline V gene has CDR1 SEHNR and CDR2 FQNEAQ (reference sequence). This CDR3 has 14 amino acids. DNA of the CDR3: TGTGCCAGCAGCTTAGGGGCAAACACCGGGGAGCTGTTTTTT. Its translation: CASSLGANTGELFF.

The CDR3 is CASRPTRGRKVDGYTF. The CDR3 bases are TGTGCCAGCAGGCCAACCAGGGGGCGGAAGGTAGATGGCTACACCTTC. The chain employs TRBV27 and TRBJ1-2; TRBD1 matches at 8 bases. V shed 6 bases and J 6 bases; nucleotides not matched to a gene: 15. The CDR3 length is 16 residues. Germline CDR1 and CDR2: MNHEY and SMNVEV (reference sequence).

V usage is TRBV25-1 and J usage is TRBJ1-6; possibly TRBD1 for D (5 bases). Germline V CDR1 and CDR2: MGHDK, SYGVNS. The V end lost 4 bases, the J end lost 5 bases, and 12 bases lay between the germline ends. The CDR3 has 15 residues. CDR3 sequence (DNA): TGTGCCAGCAGTGCCTACCGGGGCGATAATTCACCCCTCCACTTT. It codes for CASSAYRGDNSPLHF. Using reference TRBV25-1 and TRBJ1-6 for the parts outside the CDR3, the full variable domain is EADIYQTPRYLVIGTGKKITLECSQTMGHDKMYWYQQDPGMELHLIHYSYGVNSTEKGDLSSESTVSRIRTEHFPLTLESARPSHTSQYLCASSAYRGDNSPLHFGNGTRLTVT.

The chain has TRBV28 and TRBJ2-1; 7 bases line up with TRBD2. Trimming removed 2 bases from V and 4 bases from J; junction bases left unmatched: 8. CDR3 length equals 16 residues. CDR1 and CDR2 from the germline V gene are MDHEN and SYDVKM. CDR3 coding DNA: TGTGCCAGCAGTTTACCAGGCCTAGCGGTTTACAATGAGCAGTTCTTC. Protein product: CASSLPGLAVYNEQFF.

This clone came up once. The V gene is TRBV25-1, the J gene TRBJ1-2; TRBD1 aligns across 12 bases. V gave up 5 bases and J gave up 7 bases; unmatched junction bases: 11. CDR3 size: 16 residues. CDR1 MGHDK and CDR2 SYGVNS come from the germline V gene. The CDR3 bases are TGTGCCAGCAGTTCGACGCCGGGACAGGGGGCGGGTGGCTACACCTTC. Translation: CASSSTPGQGAGGYTF.

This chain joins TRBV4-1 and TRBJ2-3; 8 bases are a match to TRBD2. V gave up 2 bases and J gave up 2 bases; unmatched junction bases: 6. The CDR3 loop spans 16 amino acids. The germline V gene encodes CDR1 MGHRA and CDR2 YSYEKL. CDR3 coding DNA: TGCGCCAGCAGCCAAAGAGCGGGGGCCCCCACAGATACGCAGTATTTT. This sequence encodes CASSQRAGAPTDTQYF.

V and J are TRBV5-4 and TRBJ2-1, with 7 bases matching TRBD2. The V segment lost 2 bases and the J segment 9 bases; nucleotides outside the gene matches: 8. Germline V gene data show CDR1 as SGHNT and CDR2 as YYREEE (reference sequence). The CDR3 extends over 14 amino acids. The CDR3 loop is CASSLFAGVGEQFF. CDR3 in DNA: TGTGCCAGCAGCTTATTTGCGGGAGTTGGTGAGCAGTTCTTC. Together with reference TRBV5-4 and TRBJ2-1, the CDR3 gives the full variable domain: ETGVTQSPTHLIKTRGQQVTLRCSSQSGHNTVSWYQQALGQGPQFIFQYYREEENGRGNFPPRFSGLQFPNYSSELNVNALELDDSALYLCASSLFAGVGEQFFGPGTRLTVL.

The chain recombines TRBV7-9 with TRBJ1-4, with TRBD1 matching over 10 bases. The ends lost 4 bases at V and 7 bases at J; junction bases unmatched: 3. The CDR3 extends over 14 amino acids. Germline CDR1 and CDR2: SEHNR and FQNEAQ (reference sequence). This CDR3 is CASSWGQGSEKLFF. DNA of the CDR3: TGTGCCAGCAGCTGGGGACAGGGGAGTGAAAAACTGTTTTTT.

Written as DNA, the CDR3 is TGTGCCAGCAGTTTATCTGGCGGGGGGGCCTCCACAGATACGCAGTATTTT. Its translation: CASSLSGGGASTDTQYF. V is TRBV28 and J is TRBJ2-3, with 9 bases that match TRBD2. The J segment lost 2 bases and the V segment lost 1 base, leaving 7 bases of the junction unmatched. In germline, CDR1 is MDHEN, CDR2 SYDVKM. The CDR3 runs 17 residues. The whole variable domain, filled in from reference TRBV28 and TRBJ2-3, reads DVKVTQSSRYLVKRTGEKVFLECVQDMDHENMFWYRQDPGLGLRLIYFSYDVKMKEKGDIPEGYSVSREKKERFSLILESASTNQTSMYLCASSLSGGGASTDTQYFGPGTRLTVL.

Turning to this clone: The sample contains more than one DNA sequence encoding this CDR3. DNA for the CDR3: TGTGCCAGCAGTGCCAGGACTAGCGGGGGCACAGATACGCAGTATTTT. Protein: CASSARTSGGTDTQYF. V gene TRBV2 combines with J gene TRBJ2-3; 12 positions agree with TRBD2. Losses at the gene ends were 4 bases for V and 1 base for J; bases not matched to a gene: 3. Germline CDR1 and CDR2: SNHLY and FYNNEI. This CDR3 is built from 16 residues.

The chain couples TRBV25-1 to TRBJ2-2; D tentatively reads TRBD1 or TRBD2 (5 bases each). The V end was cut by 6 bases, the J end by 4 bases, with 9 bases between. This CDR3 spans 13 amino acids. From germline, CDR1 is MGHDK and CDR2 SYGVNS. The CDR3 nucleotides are TGTGCCAGCAGCCGGGACCGCACCGGGGAGCTGTTTTTT. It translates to CASSRDRTGELFF.

The CDR3 protein is CASKDRSDTQYF. The DNA of the CDR3 is TGTGCCAGCAAGGATAGGTCAGATACGCAGTATTTT. This chain links TRBV2 with TRBJ2-3; no definite D call. Between the trimmed V and J ends, which lost 7 bases and 4 bases, there was a span of 9 bases. Looked up from germline, CDR1 is SNHLY and CDR2 is FYNNEI. The CDR3 covers 12 residues.

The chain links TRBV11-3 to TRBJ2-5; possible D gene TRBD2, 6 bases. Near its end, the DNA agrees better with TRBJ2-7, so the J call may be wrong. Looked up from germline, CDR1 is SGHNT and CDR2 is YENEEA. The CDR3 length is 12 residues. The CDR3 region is CASSLEGGEQYF. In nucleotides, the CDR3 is TGTGCCAGCAGCTTAGAGGGGGGCGAGCAGTACTTC.

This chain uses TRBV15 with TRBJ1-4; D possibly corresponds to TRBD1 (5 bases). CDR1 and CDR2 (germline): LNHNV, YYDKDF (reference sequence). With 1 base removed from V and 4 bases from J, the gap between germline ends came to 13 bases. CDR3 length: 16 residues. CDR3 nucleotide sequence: TGTGCCACCAGCAGAGCGGATGGGGGGTTTAATGAAAAACTGTTTTTT. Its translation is CATSRADGGFNEKLFF.

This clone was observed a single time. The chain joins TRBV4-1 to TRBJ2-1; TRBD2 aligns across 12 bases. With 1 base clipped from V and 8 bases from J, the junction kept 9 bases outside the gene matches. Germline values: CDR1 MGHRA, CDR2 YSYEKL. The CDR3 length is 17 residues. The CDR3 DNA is TGCGCCAGCAGCCAAGTATCTAGCGGGAGGGCCAAGGATGAGCAGTTCTTC. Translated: CASSQVSSGRAKDEQFF.

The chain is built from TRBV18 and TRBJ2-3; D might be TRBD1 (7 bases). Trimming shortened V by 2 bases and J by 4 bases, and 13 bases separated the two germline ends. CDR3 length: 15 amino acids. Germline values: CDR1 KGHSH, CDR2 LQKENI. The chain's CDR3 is CASSPATGRSDTQYF. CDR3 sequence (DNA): TGTGCCAGCTCACCAGCGACAGGGAGGTCAGATACGCAGTATTTT.

The CDR3 nucleotides are TGTGCCAGCAGCTTAACGGGGGGGCACACAGATACGCAGTATTTT. Encoded protein: CASSLTGGHTDTQYF. The V and J genes are TRBV7-3 and TRBJ2-3; possible D gene TRBD2, 7 bases. Germline-derived CDR1 and CDR2 are SGHTA and FQGTGA. This CDR3 spans 15 amino acids. Trimming removed 0 bases from V and 2 bases from J, with 9 bases in between.

DNA of the CDR3: TGTGCCAGCAGTTATGGGTCGACCTCCTACGAGCAGTACTTC. It yields the protein CASSYGSTSYEQYF. The rearrangement uses TRBV28 and TRBJ2-7; D is unresolved. CDR3 size: 14 residues. Germline V CDR1 and CDR2: MDHEN, SYDVKM. With 4 bases removed from V and 0 bases from J, the gap between germline ends came to 10 bases.

Here the CDR3 reads CAISEWRTRDTGELFF. The CDR3, as DNA: TGTGCCATCAGTGAGTGGCGGACTCGGGACACCGGGGAGCTGTTTTTT. The J gene is TRBJ2-2, the V gene TRBV10-3; the D gene is possibly TRBD2 (5 bases). The V gene lost 1 base and the J gene lost 3 bases, with 12 bases spanning the gap. The CDR3 has 16 amino acids. Germline loops: CDR1 ENHRY, CDR2 SYGVKD.

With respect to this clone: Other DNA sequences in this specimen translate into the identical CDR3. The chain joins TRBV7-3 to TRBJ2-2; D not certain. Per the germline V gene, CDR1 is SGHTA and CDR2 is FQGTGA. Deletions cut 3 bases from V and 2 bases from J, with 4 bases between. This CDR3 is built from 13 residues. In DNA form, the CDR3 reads TGTGCCAGCAGCTTCTCAAACACCGGGGAGCTGTTTTTT. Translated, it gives CASSFSNTGELFF.

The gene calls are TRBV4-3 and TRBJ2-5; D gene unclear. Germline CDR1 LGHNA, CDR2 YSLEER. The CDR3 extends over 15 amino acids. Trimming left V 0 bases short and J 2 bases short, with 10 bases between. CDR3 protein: CASSQDRVLQETQYF. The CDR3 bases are TGCGCCAGCAGCCAAGATCGCGTATTGCAAGAGACCCAGTACTTC.

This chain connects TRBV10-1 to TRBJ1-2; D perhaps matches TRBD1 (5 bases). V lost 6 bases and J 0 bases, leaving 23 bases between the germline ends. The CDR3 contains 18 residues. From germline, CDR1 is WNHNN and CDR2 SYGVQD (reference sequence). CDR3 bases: TGCGCCAGCAGGGGGGACGGCTACCTCACTCGAGCTAACTATGGCTACACCTTC. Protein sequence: CASRGDGYLTRANYGYTF.

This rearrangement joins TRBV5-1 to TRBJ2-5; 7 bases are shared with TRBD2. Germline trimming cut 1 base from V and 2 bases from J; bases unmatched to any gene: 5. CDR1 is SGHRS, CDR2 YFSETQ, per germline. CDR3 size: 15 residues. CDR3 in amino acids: CASSLWLAVQETQYF. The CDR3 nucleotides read TGCGCCAGCAGCTTGTGGCTAGCGGTTCAAGAGACCCAGTACTTC.

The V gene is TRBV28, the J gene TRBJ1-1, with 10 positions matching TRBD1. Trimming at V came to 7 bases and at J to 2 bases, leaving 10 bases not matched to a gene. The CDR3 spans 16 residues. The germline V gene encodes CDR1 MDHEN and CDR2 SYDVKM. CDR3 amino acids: CASTPPKTGGNTEAFF. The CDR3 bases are TGTGCCAGCACCCCCCCGAAGACAGGGGGCAACACTGAAGCTTTCTTT. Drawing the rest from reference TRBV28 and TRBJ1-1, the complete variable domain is DVKVTQSSRYLVKRTGEKVFLECVQDMDHENMFWYRQDPGLGLRLIYFSYDVKMKEKGDIPEGYSVSREKKERFSLILESASTNQTSMYLCASTPPKTGGNTEAFFGQGTRLTVV.